Listed here are 23 T cell receptor beta chains from one sample, sequenced in a study of cytotoxic CD8 clonotypes in ibrutinib-treated CLL. Libraries were prepared by immunoSEQ multiplex PCR; TCRdb keeps only in-frame clonotypes and omits some of them. Among 40,000 or so clones listed, approximately 65% were seen once. The sample in question was PBMCs, obtained after 24 months of ibrutinib treatment. These receptors were obtained from a human donor with chronic lymphocytic leukemia.

This CDR3 reads CASSLDTRENEAFF. The DNA of the CDR3 is TGTGCCAGCAGCTTAGATACTCGGGAGAATGAAGCTTTCTTT. The J gene is TRBJ1-1, the V gene TRBV11-3, with D hard to call. CDR3 length: 14 amino acids. V gave up 0 bases and J gave up 7 bases, with 12 bases separating them. CDR1 is SGHNT and CDR2 is YENEEA in the germline V gene. The full variable domain, rest sourced from reference TRBV11-3 and TRBJ1-1, is EAGVVQSPRYKIIEKKQPVAFWCNPISGHNTLYWYLQNLGQGPELLIRYENEEAVDDSQLPKDRFSAERLKGVDSTLKIQPAELGDSAVYLCASSLDTRENEAFFGQGTRLTVV.

The chain recombines TRBV27 with TRBJ2-1, with 7 bases matching TRBD2. Germline values: CDR1 MNHEY, CDR2 SMNVEV (reference sequence). The V gene end was trimmed by 6 bases and the J gene end by 8 bases; junction bases not matched to a gene: 28. The CDR3 length is 20 residues. CDR3 region: CASSSSGTTALWLSGDEQFF. The DNA of the CDR3 is TGTGCCAGCAGCTCCTCCGGGACTACCGCCCTATGGTTGAGTGGGGATGAGCAGTTCTTC.

V is TRBV30 and J is TRBJ1-1; the D is unclear. Between the trimmed V and J ends, which lost 7 bases and 1 base, there was a span of 13 bases. There are 13 residues in the CDR3. CDR1 GTSNPN and CDR2 SVGIG come from the germline V gene (reference sequence). The CDR3 region has the DNA TGTGCCTCCTCGGTGGGCCAGAACACTGAAGCTTTCTTT. This gives the protein CASSVGQNTEAFF.

The V gene is TRBV6-4, the J gene TRBJ2-3; 12 bases are shared with TRBD2. This CDR3 is 18 amino acids long. The germline gives CDR1 MRHNA, CDR2 SNTAGT. J lost 2 bases, V lost 3 bases, and 9 bases had no gene match. CDR3 sequence: CASSEGLAGGPTTDTQYF. CDR3 coding DNA: TGTGCCAGCAGTGAAGGGCTAGCGGGAGGGCCCACCACAGATACGCAGTATTTT.

The table lists this clone with many counts. The gene calls are TRBV5-1 and TRBJ2-1; D perhaps matches TRBD2 (6 bases). Looked up from germline, CDR1 is SGHRS and CDR2 is YFSETQ. The V end was cut by 0 bases, the J end by 4 bases, with 20 bases between. This CDR3 contains 18 residues. The DNA for the CDR3 is TGCGCCAGCAGCTTGGTCGGGCTTCAGCCAGGGACTTACAATGAGCAGTTCTTC. Translation: CASSLVGLQPGTYNEQFF. Full variable domain (outside the CDR3, taken from reference TRBV5-1 and TRBJ2-1): KAGVTQTPRYLIKTRGQQVTLSCSPISGHRSVSWYQQTPGQGLQFLFEYFSETQRNKGNFPGRFSGRQFSNSRSEMNVSTLELGDSALYLCASSLVGLQPGTYNEQFFGPGTRLTVL.

This chain joins TRBV7-2 and TRBJ1-5, with D perhaps matching TRBD1 (5 bases). The CDR3 length is 15 residues. Germline V lookup: CDR1 SGHTA, CDR2 FQGNSA. Between the trimmed V and J ends, which lost 2 bases and 5 bases, there was a span of 13 bases. CDR3 DNA: TGTGCCAGCAGCTTATCGTCGGGGGAGCATCAGCCCCAGCATTTT. Protein product: CASSLSSGEHQPQHF.

The chain carries TRBV19 and TRBJ1-2, with no clear D. In germline, CDR1 is LNHDA, CDR2 SQIVND (reference sequence). The CDR3 length is 13 residues. V lost 4 bases, J lost 9 bases, and 15 bases lay in between. CDR3 in amino acids: CASSNRLPGSYTF. The CDR3 coding sequence is TGTGCCAGTAGTAACAGACTGCCCGGGAGCTACACCTTC. The full variable domain, its missing parts supplied by reference TRBV19 and TRBJ1-2, is DGGITQSPKYLFRKEGQNVTLSCEQNLNHDAMYWYRQDPGQGLRLIYYSQIVNDFQKGDIAEGYSVSREKKESFPLTVTSAQKNPTAFYLCASSNRLPGSYTFGSGTRLTVV.

V is TRBV2 and J is TRBJ1-1; D is possibly TRBD1 (5 bases). The CDR3 consists of 14 residues. The germline gives CDR1 SNHLY, CDR2 FYNNEI. Trimming removed 5 bases from V and 0 bases from J, with 10 bases in between. The chain's CDR3 is CASSTTVMNTEAFF. The CDR3 nucleotides are TGTGCCAGCAGTACGACAGTTATGAACACTGAAGCTTTCTTT.

The V and J genes are TRBV27 and TRBJ2-1; the match to TRBD2 covers 7 bases. Losses at the gene ends were 4 bases for V and 4 bases for J; bases not matched to a gene: 1. CDR1 is MNHEY, CDR2 SMNVEV, per germline (reference sequence). The CDR3 has 13 amino acids. In nucleotides, the CDR3 is TGTGCCAGCAGTTCTAGCGGTTACAATGAGCAGTTCTTC. Residues: CASSSSGYNEQFF.

The chain recombines TRBV5-1 with TRBJ2-7; D call uncertain. The ends were cut back, 5 bases at V and 4 bases at J, with 10 bases in the middle. CDR1 is SGHRS, CDR2 YFSETQ, per germline. The CDR3 totals 12 residues. DNA for the CDR3: TGCGCCAGCAGTCCCCCAAATTACGAGCAGTACTTC. It translates to CASSPPNYEQYF.

The V and J genes are TRBV6-1 and TRBJ1-1; TRBD1 is a possible D gene (5 bases). V was clipped by 8 bases and J by 5 bases, with 15 bases between them. CDR1 is MNHNS, CDR2 SASEGT, per germline. CDR3 length equals 13 residues. CDR3 region: CASSMNWGTEAFF. CDR3 in DNA: TGTGCCAGCTCTATGAACTGGGGGACTGAAGCTTTCTTT.

The chain couples TRBV7-3 to TRBJ2-3, with 12 bases that match TRBD2. This CDR3 has 15 residues. Germline lookup yields CDR1 SGHTA and CDR2 FQGTGA. Trimming at V came to 4 bases and at J to 3 bases, leaving 2 bases not matched to a gene. In DNA, the CDR3 is TGTGCCAGCAGCTCCGGACTAGCGGGGACAGATACGCAGTATTTT. Translating it yields CASSSGLAGTDTQYF.

The V and J genes are TRBV29-1 and TRBJ2-1, with TRBD2 matching over 13 bases. Germline V lookup: CDR1 SQVTM, CDR2 ANQGSEA. The CDR3 loop spans 19 amino acids. V shed 1 base, J shed 3 bases, and the junction held 12 bases outside the gene matches. In nucleotides, the CDR3 is TGCAGCGTTGAAGGAGCACTAGCGGGAGGGCAGAGGCTCTACAATGAGCAGTTCTTC. The encoded protein is CSVEGALAGGQRLYNEQFF.

V usage is TRBV5-6 and J usage is TRBJ2-7, with TRBD1 matching 9 bases. The V segment lost 4 bases and the J segment 5 bases; nucleotides outside the gene matches: 4. The CDR3 consists of 13 residues. Germline assignment: CDR1 SGHDT and CDR2 YYEEEE. CDR3 coding DNA: TGTGCCAGCAGCCGGGACAGGGTGCACGAGCAGTACTTC. Residues: CASSRDRVHEQYF.

The V call is TRBV27, the J call TRBJ1-3, with D possibly being TRBD1 (6 bases). V was clipped by 5 bases and J by 3 bases, with 17 bases between them. Germline CDR1 MNHEY, CDR2 SMNVEV (reference sequence). CDR3 length equals 16 residues. The CDR3 region is CASSLRRGRGGNTIYF. CDR3 bases: TGTGCCAGCAGTCTACGCAGGGGTAGAGGTGGAAACACCATATATTTT.

This clone was picked up many times. This chain links TRBV6-5 with TRBJ1-2; 7 positions agree with TRBD1. The CDR3 consists of 13 residues. Germline trimming cut 4 bases from V and 7 bases from J; bases unmatched to any gene: 6. Germline V gene sequence: CDR1 MNHEY, CDR2 SVGAGI. The CDR3 bases are TGTGCCAGCAGTTGGCGACAGGGTGGTGGCTACACCTTC. Encoded protein: CASSWRQGGGYTF.

The genes are TRBV7-8 and TRBJ2-6; tentative D call: TRBD1 (6 bases). Trimming removed 4 bases from V and 0 bases from J, with 16 bases in between. CDR3 length equals 18 residues. From germline, CDR1 is SGHVS and CDR2 FQNEAQ. The CDR3 coding sequence is TGTGCCAGCAGCTCCGTCTTACAGGGCTCCTCTGGGGCCAACGTCCTGACTTTC. Translated: CASSSVLQGSSGANVLTF.

V usage is TRBV13 and J usage is TRBJ1-1, with D possibly TRBD1 on 6 matching bases. CDR3 length: 15 residues. V was clipped by 7 bases and J by 5 bases, with 20 bases between them. The V gene's germline CDR1 is PRHDT and CDR2 FYEKMQ (reference sequence). DNA of the CDR3: TGTGCCAGCACCCGAAACGGGGGCTCGGGGACTGAAGCTTTCTTT. It encodes CASTRNGGSGTEAFF. The variable domain in full, with the rest retrieved from reference TRBV13 and TRBJ1-1, is AAGVIQSPRHLIKEKRETATLKCYPIPRHDTVYWYQQGPGQDPQFLISFYEKMQSDKGSIPDRFSAQQFSDYHSELNMSSLELGDSALYFCASTRNGGSGTEAFFGQGTRLTVV.

The chain is built from TRBV10-3 and TRBJ1-6; D is unresolved. The CDR3 runs to 15 residues. V was cut by 0 bases and J by 6 bases, with 9 bases left in between. Per germline, CDR1 ENHRY and CDR2 SYGVKD. This chain's CDR3 is CAISESRGSNSPLHF. Here the CDR3 DNA reads TGTGCCATCAGTGAGTCGCGAGGTTCTAATTCACCCCTCCACTTT.

Worth noting for this clone: Compared with germline, one end of the junction differs, possibly owing to a read error. This chain connects TRBV7-2 to TRBJ2-3; D perhaps matches TRBD1 (5 bases). The CDR3 loop spans 11 amino acids. Germline V gene data show CDR1 as SGHTA and CDR2 as FQGNSA. In nucleotides, the CDR3 is TGTGCCAGCAGCTTAGGGGGCGATAGGCATTTT. Protein: CASSLGGDRHF.

The V call is TRBV29-1, the J call TRBJ2-5; 12 bases align to TRBD2. Germline lookup yields CDR1 SQVTM and CDR2 ANQGSEA. Trimming took 7 bases from V and 2 from J; bases not matched to a gene: 8. The CDR3 sequence is 15 residues long. The CDR3 reads CSASTSGGVQETQYF. As DNA, the CDR3 is TGCAGCGCCTCGACTAGCGGGGGAGTACAAGAGACCCAGTACTTC.

The table lists this clone with a few counts. This chain links TRBV5-5 with TRBJ2-3; D gene unclear. The CDR3 sequence is 14 residues long. The V end was cut by 1 base, the J end by 0 bases, with 6 bases between. Germline CDR1 reads SGHKS; CDR2 reads YYEKEE (reference sequence). CDR3 coding DNA: TGTGCCAGCAGCTTGTCCGGAAGCACAGATACGCAGTATTTT. Residues: CASSLSGSTDTQYF. Supplemented by reference TRBV5-5 and TRBJ2-3, the full variable domain reads DAGVTQSPTHLIKTRGQQVTLRCSPISGHKSVSWYQQVLGQGPQFIFQYYEKEERGRGNFPDRFSARQFPNYSSELNVNALLLGDSALYLCASSLSGSTDTQYFGPGTRLTVL.

For the CDR3, the DNA is TGTGCCAGCAGCCAAGCATCGGACAGGCAAGAGACCCAGTACTTC. Translation gives CASSQASDRQETQYF. V and J are TRBV4-2 and TRBJ2-5; 7 nucleotides agree with TRBD1. Trimming cost V 1 base and J 2 bases; bases outside gene matches: 4. Germline V gene sequence: CDR1 LGHNA, CDR2 YNFKEQ. The CDR3 is made up of 15 amino acids.